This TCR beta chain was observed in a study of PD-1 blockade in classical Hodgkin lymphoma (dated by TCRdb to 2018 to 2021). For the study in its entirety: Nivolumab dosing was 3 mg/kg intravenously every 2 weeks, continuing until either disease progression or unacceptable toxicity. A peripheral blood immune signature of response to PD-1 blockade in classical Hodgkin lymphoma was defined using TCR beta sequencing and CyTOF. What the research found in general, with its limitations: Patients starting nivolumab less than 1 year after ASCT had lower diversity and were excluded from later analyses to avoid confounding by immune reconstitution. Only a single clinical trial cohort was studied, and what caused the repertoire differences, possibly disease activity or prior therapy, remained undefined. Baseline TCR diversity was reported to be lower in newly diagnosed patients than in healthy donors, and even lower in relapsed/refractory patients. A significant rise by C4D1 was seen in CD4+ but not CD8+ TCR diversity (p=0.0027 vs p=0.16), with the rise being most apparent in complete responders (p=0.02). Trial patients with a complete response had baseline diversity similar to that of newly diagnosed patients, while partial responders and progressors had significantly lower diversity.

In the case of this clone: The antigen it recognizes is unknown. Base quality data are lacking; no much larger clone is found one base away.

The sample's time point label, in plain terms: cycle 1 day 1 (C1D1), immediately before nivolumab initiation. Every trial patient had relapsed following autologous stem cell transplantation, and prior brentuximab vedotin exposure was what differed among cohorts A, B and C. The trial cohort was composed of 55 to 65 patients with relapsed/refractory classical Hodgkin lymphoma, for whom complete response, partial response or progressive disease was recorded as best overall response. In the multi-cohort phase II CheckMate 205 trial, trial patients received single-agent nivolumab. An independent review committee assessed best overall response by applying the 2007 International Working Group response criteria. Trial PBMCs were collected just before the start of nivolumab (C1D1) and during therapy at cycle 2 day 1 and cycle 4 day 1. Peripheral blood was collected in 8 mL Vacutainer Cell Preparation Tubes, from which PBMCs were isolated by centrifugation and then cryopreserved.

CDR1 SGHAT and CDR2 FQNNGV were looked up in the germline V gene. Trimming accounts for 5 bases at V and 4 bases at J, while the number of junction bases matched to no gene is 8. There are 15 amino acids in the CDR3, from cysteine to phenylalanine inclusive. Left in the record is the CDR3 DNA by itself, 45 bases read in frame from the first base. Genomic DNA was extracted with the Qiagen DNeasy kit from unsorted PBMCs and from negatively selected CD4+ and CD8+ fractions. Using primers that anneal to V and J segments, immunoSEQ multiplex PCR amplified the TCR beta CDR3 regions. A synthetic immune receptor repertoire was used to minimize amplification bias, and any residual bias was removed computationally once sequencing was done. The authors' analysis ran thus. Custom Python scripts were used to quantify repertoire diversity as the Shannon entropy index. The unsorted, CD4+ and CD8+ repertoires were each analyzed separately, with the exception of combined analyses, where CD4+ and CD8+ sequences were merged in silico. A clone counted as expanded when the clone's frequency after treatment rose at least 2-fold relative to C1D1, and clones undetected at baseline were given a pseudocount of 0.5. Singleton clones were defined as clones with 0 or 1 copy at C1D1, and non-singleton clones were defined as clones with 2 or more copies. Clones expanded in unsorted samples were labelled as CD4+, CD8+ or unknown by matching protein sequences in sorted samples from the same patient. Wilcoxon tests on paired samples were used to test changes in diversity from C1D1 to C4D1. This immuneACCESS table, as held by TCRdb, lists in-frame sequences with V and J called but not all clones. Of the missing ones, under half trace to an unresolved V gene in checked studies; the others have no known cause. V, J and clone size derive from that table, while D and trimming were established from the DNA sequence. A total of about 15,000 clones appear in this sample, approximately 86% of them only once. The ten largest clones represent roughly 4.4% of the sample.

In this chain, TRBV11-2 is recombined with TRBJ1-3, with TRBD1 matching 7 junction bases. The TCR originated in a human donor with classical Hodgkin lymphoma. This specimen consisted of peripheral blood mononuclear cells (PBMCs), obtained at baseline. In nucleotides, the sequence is TGTGCCAGCAGCCCTCAGGGGGTACGGGGAAACACCATATATTTT. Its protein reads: CASSPQGVRGNTIYF.